This T cell receptor beta chain emerged from a study of cytomegalovirus exposure and HLA in healthy donors. Study results and caveats: Differences between HLA loci emerged in a later analysis of TCR association rates, with DRB1 most and HLA-C fewest. The authors judged a highly shared variant cluster likely a sequencing artifact. More clonal expansion characterized HLA-associated TCR beta chains than equally common others in a later analysis. Per a later analysis, about 15,000 TCR beta sequences showed association with HLA alleles at 0.05 false discovery rate.

Both 60 Vbeta primers and 13 Jbeta primers went into the PCR. TCRdb's copy holds only in-frame clones and misses some; the assay was immunoSEQ multiplex PCR. The sample comprises tens of thousands of clones, roughly 77% of which are singletons, and approximately 7% rests with the top ten. A remark on this clone: Its specificity is unknown.

The CDR3 has 15 residues. Germline assignment: CDR1 SGHDT and CDR2 YYEEEE. Trimming removed 0 bases from V and 7 bases from J, with 14 bases in between. Sequenced input: PBMCs. The V call is TRBV5-6, the J call TRBJ1-5; unclear D gene. The clonotype comes from a human donor in good health. The CDR3 loop is CASSLGPGLGQPQHF. The CDR3 region has the DNA TGTGCCAGCAGCTTGGGCCCTGGTCTAGGCCAGCCCCAGCATTTT. Filled out from reference TRBV5-6 and TRBJ1-5, the complete variable domain reads DAGVTQSPTHLIKTRGQQVTLRCSPKSGHDTVSWYQQALGQGPQFIFQYYEEEERQRGNFPDRFSGHQFPNYSSELNVNALLLGDSALYLCASSLGPGLGQPQHFGDGTRLSIL.